The sequence of this T cell receptor beta chain was determined in a study of blood T cells in healthy people across ages. Through a sample-barcoded 5' primer and a J-beta primer mix, a second PCR was run for roughly 6 to 12 cycles. Sequencing of every sample gave 2.5 million or more CDR3-containing paired-end reads. TCRdb re-analysed the 5' RACE reads in MiXCR, keeping a single row per CDR3 protein. The sample lists about 680,000 distinct CDR3 sequences; around 49% were seen once. In regard to this clonotype: The antigen remains undetermined.

Study outcomes and limitations: It was not known whether donors were CMV positive (a possible confounder of expanded clonotype changes). With naive T cell percentage, TCR beta diversity showed a strong correlation.

The source is an older woman in good health. The sample was blood.

CDR3 amino acids: CASSLVTEQYF. In nucleotides, the CDR3 is TGTGCCAGCAGTTTAGTTACGGAGCAGTACTTC. The V gene is TRBV12-3 or TRBV12-4, the J gene TRBJ2-5, with no clear D. The CDR3 is 11 amino acids. V gave up 1 base and J gave up 11 bases, with 8 bases separating them.